These 22 T cell receptor beta chains share one sample of origin, sequenced in a study of OX40 agonist ivuxolimab in advanced cancers. The table came from immunoSEQ multiplex PCR; TCRdb's copy has only in-frame clones and leaves some out. Seen here are around 76,000 clones, 84% observed once, and the top ten hold about 1%. The sample consisted of CD4+ or CD8+ T cells sorted from blood, taken in a trial of the OX40 agonist ivuxolimab. These receptors all stem from an adult with an advanced solid tumor such as melanoma, head and neck, liver or kidney cancer.

J is TRBJ1-2 and V is TRBV7-8; no firm D call. V was clipped by 0 bases and J by 8 bases, with 16 bases between them. CDR1 is SGHVS, CDR2 FQNEAQ, per germline. This CDR3 is built from 15 residues. The CDR3 here is CASSLAAISGGGYTF. The CDR3 nucleotides are TGTGCCAGCAGCTTAGCCGCTATATCAGGAGGAGGCTACACCTTC.

The chain joins TRBV7-9 to TRBJ1-2; D is ambiguous. V lost 3 bases and J 4 bases, leaving 15 bases between the germline ends. This CDR3 is 15 amino acids long. Germline V lookup: CDR1 SEHNR, CDR2 FQNEAQ (reference sequence). CDR3 in amino acids: CASSLEAGFGYGYTF. The CDR3 bases are TGTGCCAGCAGCTTGGAAGCGGGTTTTGGCTATGGCTACACCTTC.

This clone was observed a single time. The V call is TRBV6-6, the J call TRBJ2-7; 10 bases line up with TRBD1. Germline V gene sequence: CDR1 MNHNY, CDR2 SVGAGI (reference sequence). This CDR3 spans 14 amino acids. J gave up 4 bases and V 6 bases, and 6 bases lay outside the gene matches. The CDR3 DNA sequence: TGTGCCAGCAGGGACAGGGGGTTCCCTTACGAGCAGTACTTC. This encodes CASRDRGFPYEQYF.

J is TRBJ2-4 and V is TRBV7-2; 13 nucleotides align to TRBD2. V was pared by 5 bases and J by 6 bases, with 13 bases of the junction left unmatched. The CDR3 has 18 residues. CDR1 is SGHTA, CDR2 FQGNSA, per germline. The CDR3 nucleotides read TGTGCCAGCAGCGTCGGACTAGCGGGGGATTATGGGGGAAACATTCAGTACTTC. Translation: CASSVGLAGDYGGNIQYF.

The genes are TRBV7-9 and TRBJ2-2; 7 bases line up with TRBD2. The CDR3 is made up of 14 amino acids. Losses at the gene ends were 5 bases for V and 6 bases for J; bases not matched to a gene: 6. CDR1 is SEHNR and CDR2 is FQNEAQ in the germline V gene (reference sequence). The CDR3 DNA is TGTGCCAGCAGCAAAGGGGAGGGCTCCGGGGAGCTGTTTTTT. As protein: CASSKGEGSGELFF.

This clone came up a few times. The chain uses TRBV7-9 and TRBJ1-2; no clear D gene. The length of the CDR3 is 11 residues. Per germline, CDR1 SEHNR and CDR2 FQNEAQ (reference sequence). The ends were cut back, 4 bases at V and 6 bases at J, with 6 bases in the middle. The CDR3 sequence is CASSWRDGYTF. CDR3 nucleotides: TGTGCCAGCAGCTGGCGGGATGGCTACACCTTC.

The chain employs TRBV12-5 and TRBJ2-4; 7 bases are a match to TRBD1. The CDR3 is made up of 17 amino acids. Germline CDR1 reads LGHNT; CDR2 reads FRNRAP. Trimming at V came to 5 bases and at J to 0 bases, leaving 10 bases not matched to a gene. In DNA form, the CDR3 reads TGTGCTAGTGGTGCACACGGGACAGAGCTAGCCAAAAACATTCAGTACTTC. Residues: CASGAHGTELAKNIQYF.

On this clone: At one end, the junction sequence differs from germline, possibly due to a read error. The chain links TRBV29-1 to TRBJ1-3, with D unresolved. CDR1 and CDR2 from the germline V gene are SQVTM and ANQGSEA. CDR3 size: 13 residues. The CDR3 DNA follows: TGCAGCGTTGAGGTCAGAACTTTTGGCACCACATATTTT. Translating gives CSVEVRTFGTTYF.

The V and J genes are TRBV7-3 and TRBJ1-1, with D uncertain. In germline, CDR1 is SGHTA, CDR2 FQGTGA. The CDR3 has 15 amino acids. V was shortened by 0 bases and J by 1 base, with 9 bases between the two germline ends. CDR3 loop: CASSLTSTGNTEAFF. The DNA for the CDR3 is TGTGCCAGCAGCTTAACCTCGACGGGGAACACTGAAGCTTTCTTT. The full variable domain, with the rest looked up from reference TRBV7-3 and TRBJ1-1, is GAGVSQTPSNKVTEKGKYVELRCDPISGHTALYWYRQSLGQGPEFLIYFQGTGAADDSGLPNDRFFAVRPEGSVSTLKIQRTERGDSAVYLCASSLTSTGNTEAFFGQGTRLTVV.

The genes are TRBV6-1 and TRBJ1-1; TRBD1 might be the D (5 bases). Germline-derived CDR1 and CDR2 are MNHNS and SASEGT. Trimming cost V 9 bases and J 0 bases, with 14 bases left between them. The CDR3 has 14 residues. CDR3 in amino acids: CASRTRSMNTEAFF. The CDR3 DNA is TGTGCCAGTAGGACAAGATCCATGAACACTGAAGCTTTCTTT.

The chain links TRBV11-2 to TRBJ1-2; D is possibly TRBD1 (6 bases). V lost 1 base to trimming and J lost 4 bases, with 7 bases between them. The CDR3 has 13 amino acids. CDR1 SGHAT and CDR2 FQNNGV come from the germline V gene. The CDR3 here is CASSLGRGYGYTF. The DNA of the CDR3 is TGTGCCAGCAGCTTAGGCAGGGGCTATGGCTACACCTTC.

The J gene is TRBJ2-7, the V gene TRBV5-5; 9 bases fit TRBD1. There are 14 residues in the CDR3. V shed 6 bases and J 3 bases; nucleotides not matched to a gene: 7. Germline V gene lookup returns CDR1 SGHKS and CDR2 YYEKEE (reference sequence). The CDR3 loop is CASNKGQGFYEQYF. The CDR3 DNA is TGTGCCAGCAACAAGGGACAGGGTTTCTACGAGCAGTACTTC.

V usage is TRBV5-1 and J usage is TRBJ2-7; 8 positions match TRBD2. The germline CDR1 and CDR2 sequences are SGHRS and YFSETQ. V shed 6 bases, J shed 4 bases, and the junction held 15 bases outside the gene matches. The CDR3 has 16 residues. In nucleotides, the CDR3 is TGCGCCAGCACCCCCGTATCATCGGGGGGGTTATACGAGCAGTACTTC. This gives the protein CASTPVSSGGLYEQYF.

The chain carries TRBV9 and TRBJ2-5; the D is unclear. V shed 2 bases and J shed 5 bases, with 10 bases lying between them. Germline loops: CDR1 SGDLS, CDR2 YYNGEE. The CDR3 consists of 13 residues. This chain's CDR3 is CASSVTSQETQYF. CDR3 DNA sequence: TGTGCCAGCAGCGTTACGTCGCAGGAGACCCAGTACTTC.

The J gene is TRBJ2-5, the V gene TRBV2; 8 nucleotides agree with TRBD1. Germline CDR1 reads SNHLY; CDR2 reads FYNNEI. The CDR3 runs to 14 residues. Unmatched junction bases numbered 4, after V lost 5 bases and J lost 2 bases. In DNA, the CDR3 is TGTGCCAGCAGTCCGTGGACAGGGCAAGAGACCCAGTACTTC. Amino acid sequence: CASSPWTGQETQYF.

The chain has TRBV6-1 and TRBJ2-2, with 9 bases lining up with TRBD1. The CDR3 has 15 amino acids. The germline V gene encodes CDR1 MNHNS and CDR2 SASEGT. The V and J ends lost 4 bases and 3 bases, in that order; junction bases with no gene match: 3. The CDR3 nucleotides are TGTGCCAGCAGTGCGGACAGGGGATACACCGGGGAGCTGTTTTTT. Its protein product is CASSADRGYTGELFF.

This rearrangement joins TRBV18 to TRBJ1-2, with D possibly being TRBD1 (5 bases). This CDR3 has 16 residues. The V end lost 2 bases, the J end lost 6 bases, and 19 bases lay between the germline ends. Germline CDR1 is KGHSH and CDR2 is LQKENI. CDR3 region: CASSPTLTGGGDGYTF. The CDR3 coding sequence is TGTGCCAGCTCACCAACTCTAACAGGCGGCGGGGATGGCTACACCTTC.

J is TRBJ1-2 and V is TRBV4-3; 9 nucleotides agree with TRBD1. CDR1 LGHNA and CDR2 YSLEER come from the germline V gene. This CDR3 comprises 16 residues. V dropped 5 bases and J dropped 2; count of bases not matched to a gene: 9. The CDR3 is CASSLSGTGINYGYTF. As DNA, the CDR3 is TGCGCCAGCAGCTTATCCGGGACAGGGATCAACTATGGCTACACCTTC.

V gene TRBV10-3 combines with J gene TRBJ1-1; no clear D. V dropped 3 bases and J dropped 2 bases, with 7 bases sitting between them. Germline V gene sequence: CDR1 ENHRY, CDR2 SYGVKD. The CDR3 length is 13 residues. CDR3 sequence: CAISEVPNTEAFF. CDR3 in DNA: TGTGCCATCAGTGAAGTCCCAAACACTGAAGCTTTCTTT.

This clone was detected a few times. The chain links TRBV5-1 to TRBJ1-4, with D unclear. V was trimmed by 5 bases and J by 4 bases, leaving 12 bases between them. The CDR3 has 14 residues. CDR1 is SGHRS and CDR2 is YFSETQ in the germline V gene. The chain's CDR3 is CASSSQPNNEKLFF. The CDR3 DNA reads TGCGCCAGCAGTAGCCAGCCGAATAATGAAAAACTGTTTTTT.

This clone was picked up a small number of times. V usage is TRBV27 and J usage is TRBJ2-7; TRBD1 agrees at 8 bases. CDR3 size: 13 residues. Germline CDR1 reads MNHEY; CDR2 reads SMNVEV (reference sequence). V shed 3 bases and J 3 bases; nucleotides not matched to a gene: 1. The CDR3 spells CASSFDRGYEQYF. In nucleotides, the CDR3 is TGTGCCAGCAGTTTTGACAGGGGCTACGAGCAGTACTTC.

This chain joins TRBV5-1 and TRBJ2-7; no definite D call. Germline V CDR1 and CDR2: SGHRS, YFSETQ. The CDR3 is 12 residues long. The V gene lost 5 bases and the J gene lost 4 bases, with 10 bases spanning the gap. CDR3 bases: TGCGCCAGCAGGGACGGAATGTACGAGCAGTACTTC. This encodes CASRDGMYEQYF.